A single sample gave rise to the 13 T cell receptor beta chains below, sequenced in a study of shared clonotypes between healthy human individuals. Libraries were prepared by immunoSEQ multiplex PCR; TCRdb keeps only in-frame clonotypes and omits some of them. This table has about 1.1 million clones, approximately 75% appearing once. Sequences were obtained from memory CD4+ T cells from PBMCs. The subset denotes: CD45RA-negative fraction. The receptors here all came from a man younger than 35 in good health. Some clones in this sample may be carry-over from other donors' samples.

This clone was detected only a few times. Additional DNA sequences in this sample encode the identical CDR3. This sequence joins TRBV5-1 and TRBJ2-3; 11 positions agree with TRBD2. With 3 bases clipped from V and 0 bases from J, the junction kept 6 bases outside the gene matches. Germline lookup yields CDR1 SGHRS and CDR2 YFSETQ. The CDR3 is made up of 17 amino acids. The CDR3 bases are TGCGCCAGCAGCTCCCTAGCGGGAGGAGGGAGCACAGATACGCAGTATTTT. It translates to CASSSLAGGGSTDTQYF.

The V and J genes are TRBV10-3 and TRBJ2-7; 13 bases align to TRBD2. Losses at the gene ends were 2 bases for V and 1 base for J; bases not matched to a gene: 8. The V gene's germline CDR1 is ENHRY and CDR2 SYGVKD. This CDR3 is 18 amino acids long. DNA of the CDR3: TGTGCCATCAGTGAGATTTTAGGACTAGCGGGAGAGTCCTACGAGCAGTACTTC. It codes for CAISEILGLAGESYEQYF.

The V and J genes are TRBV5-1 and TRBJ1-1; 7 bases line up with TRBD1. Looked up from germline, CDR1 is SGHRS and CDR2 is YFSETQ. With 4 bases clipped from V and 5 bases from J, the junction kept 8 bases outside the gene matches. The CDR3 totals 14 residues. DNA of the CDR3: TGCGCCAGCAGCCGGTTTGACAGGGAAACTGAAGCTTTCTTT. Its translation: CASSRFDRETEAFF.

A word on this clone: This CDR3 is also generated by other DNA sequences in the sample. The chain recombines TRBV5-6 with TRBJ1-1; D gene uncertain. The CDR3 totals 11 residues. Trimming took 1 base from V and 2 from J, leaving 0 bases between them. Germline CDR1 SGHDT, CDR2 YYEEEE. The DNA of the CDR3 is TGTGCCAGCAGCTTGAACACTGAAGCTTTCTTT. Translated: CASSLNTEAFF.

This clone came up a few times. The J gene is TRBJ1-1, the V gene TRBV6-6; unclear D gene. Deletions cut 4 bases from V and 1 base from J, with 7 bases between. The V gene's germline CDR1 is MNHNY and CDR2 SVGAGI (reference sequence). The CDR3 spans 13 residues. Here the CDR3 reads CASSSAGNTEAFF. CDR3 DNA sequence: TGTGCCAGCAGTTCCGCCGGGAACACTGAAGCTTTCTTT.

This chain uses TRBV2 with TRBJ1-2; no reliable D call. Per the germline V gene, CDR1 is SNHLY and CDR2 is FYNNEI. There are 13 residues in the CDR3. V was clipped by 1 base and J by 4 bases, with 7 bases between them. This CDR3 is CASSEGQLYGYTF. CDR3 nucleotide sequence: TGTGCCAGCAGTGAAGGTCAGCTCTATGGCTACACCTTC.

The sample holds one count of this clone. This chain links TRBV29-1 with TRBJ2-3; the D gene is possibly TRBD1 (6 bases). With 8 bases removed from V and 4 bases from J, the gap between germline ends came to 19 bases. Germline values: CDR1 SQVTM, CDR2 ANQGSEA. The length of the CDR3 is 14 residues. The CDR3 sequence is CSLWTARGSDTQYF. For the CDR3, the DNA is TGCAGCCTCTGGACAGCAAGGGGATCAGATACGCAGTATTTT.

The chain couples TRBV6-6 to TRBJ1-2; 7 bases are shared with TRBD1. V lost 2 bases and J lost 3; bases outside the gene matches: 9. The CDR3 has 16 amino acids. From germline, CDR1 is MNHNY and CDR2 SVGAGI (reference sequence). CDR3 nucleotides: TGTGCCAGCAGTTACCCAGGGGGAGGTTTAGACTATGGCTACACCTTC. Protein product: CASSYPGGGLDYGYTF.

The CDR3 sequence is CASSEGLQHF. The CDR3 coding sequence is TGTGCCAGCAGTGAAGGACTCCAGCATTTT. The rearrangement links TRBV6-1 to TRBJ1-5; no firm D call. In germline, CDR1 is MNHNS, CDR2 SASEGT. The CDR3 has 10 residues. With 1 base removed from V and 12 bases from J, the gap between germline ends came to 4 bases.

The J gene is TRBJ2-5, the V gene TRBV5-1, with 7 nucleotides matching TRBD1. From germline, CDR1 is SGHRS and CDR2 YFSETQ. This CDR3 comprises 14 residues. Trimming at V came to 3 bases and at J to 5 bases, leaving 7 bases not matched to a gene. The CDR3 DNA follows: TGCGCCAGCAGCTCTCGACAGGGACGGGAGACCCAGTACTTC. This codes for CASSSRQGRETQYF.

The chain employs TRBV29-1 and TRBJ1-2, with 7 nucleotides matching TRBD1. Germline CDR1 reads SQVTM; CDR2 reads ANQGSEA. The CDR3 sequence is 11 residues long. V dropped 3 bases and J dropped 8; count of bases not matched to a gene: 3. In nucleotides, the CDR3 is TGCAGCGTTGACAGGGGGGCGGGCTACACCTTC. Residues: CSVDRGAGYTF.

The V and J genes are TRBV13 and TRBJ2-2, with 9 bases matching TRBD1. The V gene's germline CDR1 is PRHDT and CDR2 FYEKMQ (reference sequence). The CDR3 is 15 residues long. The J segment lost 2 bases and the V segment lost 3 bases, leaving 1 base of the junction unmatched. The CDR3 region is CASSLDRGNTGELFF. The CDR3 nucleotides are TGTGCCAGCAGCTTGGACAGGGGAAACACCGGGGAGCTGTTTTTT.

V gene TRBV11-2 combines with J gene TRBJ2-3; 9 bases match TRBD2. Trimming took 2 bases from V and 6 from J; bases not matched to a gene: 6. The CDR3 length is 15 residues. Germline V CDR1 and CDR2: SGHAT, FQNNGV. The CDR3 sequence: CASSLLAGISDTQYF. CDR3 nucleotides: TGTGCCAGCAGCTTACTAGCGGGAATTTCGGATACGCAGTATTTT.